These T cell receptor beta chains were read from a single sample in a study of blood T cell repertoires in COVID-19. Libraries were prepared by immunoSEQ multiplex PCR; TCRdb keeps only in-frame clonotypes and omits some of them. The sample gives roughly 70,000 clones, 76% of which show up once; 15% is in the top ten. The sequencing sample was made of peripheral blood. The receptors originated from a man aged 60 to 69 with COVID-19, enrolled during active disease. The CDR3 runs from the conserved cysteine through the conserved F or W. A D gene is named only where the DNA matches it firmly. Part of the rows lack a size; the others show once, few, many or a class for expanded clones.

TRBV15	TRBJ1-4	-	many	TGTGCCACCAGCAGGGACAGCGAGAATGAAAAACTGTTTTTT	CATSRDSENEKLFF
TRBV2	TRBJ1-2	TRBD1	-	TGTGCCACCGAGGGACAGGGGGCTCGGGGCTACACCTTC	CATEGQGARGYTF
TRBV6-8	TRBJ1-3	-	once	TGTGCCAGCAGTTTGTCGCGGAAAAATCGAAACACCATATATTTT	CASSLSRKNRNTIYF
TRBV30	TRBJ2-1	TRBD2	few	TGTGCCTGGAGTGTACGGGGCGGGAGTTTGGACAATGAGCAGTTCTTC	CAWSVRGGSLDNEQFF
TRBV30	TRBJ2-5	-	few	TGTGCCTGGAGTTATAGCGGCCAAGAGACCCAGTACTTC	CAWSYSGQETQYF
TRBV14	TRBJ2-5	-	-	TGTGCCAGCAGCCAATTCGACGGGAGTGAGACCCAGTACTTC	CASSQFDGSETQYF
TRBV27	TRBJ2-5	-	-	TGTGCCAGCAGTTCCATGACTAGAAGGGAGACCCAGTACTTC	CASSSMTRRETQYF
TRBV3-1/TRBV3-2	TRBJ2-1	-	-	TGTGCCAGCAGCCTTATTGGACTGGGTAGCTCCTACAATGAGCAGTTCTTC	CASSLIGLGSSYNEQFF
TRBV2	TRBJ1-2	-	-	TGTGCCAGCAGTTACGACTCTGGCTACACCTTC	CASSYDSGYTF
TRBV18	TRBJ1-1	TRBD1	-	TGTGCCAGCTCACCCATGGACAGGGTAAAGGCTGAAGCTTTCTTT	CASSPMDRVKAEAFF
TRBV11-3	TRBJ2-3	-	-	TGTGCCAGCAGCTTAGGAGGAGGAATAACAGACCCCTTCGGTACAGATACGCAGTATTTT	CASSLGGGITDPFGTDTQYF
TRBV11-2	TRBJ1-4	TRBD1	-	TGTGCCAGCAGCTCCAGAGGATTTATGGCCAGGACAGGGAATGAAAAACTGTTTTTT	CASSSRGFMARTGNEKLFF
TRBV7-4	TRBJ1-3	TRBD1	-	TGTGCCAGCAGCCTTACGGACAGGGGGCCGGAAAACACCATATATTTT	CASSLTDRGPENTIYF
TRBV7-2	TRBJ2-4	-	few	TGTGCCAGCAGCTTTCGAGGGGCCAAAAACATTCAGTACTTC	CASSFRGAKNIQYF
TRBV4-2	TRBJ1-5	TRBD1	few	TGTGCCAGCAGCCAACGGGACAGGGGACACCAGCCCCAGCATTTT	CASSQRDRGHQPQHF
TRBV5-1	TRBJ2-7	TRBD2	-	TGCGCCAGCAGCTCAGAACCGGGACTAGCGGGAGGGCAGTACTTC	CASSSEPGLAGGQYF
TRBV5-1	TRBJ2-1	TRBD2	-	TGCGCCAGCAGCCCGGACGGGACTAGCGGGGGGTTCGTTGAGCAGTTCTTC	CASSPDGTSGGFVEQFF
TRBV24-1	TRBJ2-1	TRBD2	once	TGTGCCACCAGTGACCAAAGCGGGAGGACCAGAAATGAGCAGTTCTTC	CATSDQSGRTRNEQFF
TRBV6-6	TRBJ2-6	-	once	TGTGCCAGCAGTTACGAGGCTGGGGCCAACGTCCTGACTTTC	CASSYEAGANVLTF
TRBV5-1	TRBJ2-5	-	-	TGCGCCAGCAGCTTCCGCGGGACCATCAAAGAGACCCAGTACTTC	CASSFRGTIKETQYF
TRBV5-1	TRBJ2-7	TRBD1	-	TGCGCCAGCAGCGACAGGGGCTGGTACGAGCAGTACTTC	CASSDRGWYEQYF
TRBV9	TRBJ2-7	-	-	TGTGCCAGCAGCCCAAGATCACCTAGGTACGAGCAGTACTTC	CASSPRSPRYEQYF
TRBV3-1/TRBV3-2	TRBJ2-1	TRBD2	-	TGTGCCAGCAGCCAATCGGGGGGGTACAATGAGCAGTTCTTC	CASSQSGGYNEQFF
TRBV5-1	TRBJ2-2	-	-	TGCGCCAGCAGCTTTAGGGGCCAGGGTGTCGGGGAGCTGTTTTTT	CASSFRGQGVGELFF
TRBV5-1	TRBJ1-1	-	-	TGCGCCAGCAGCCCCAGTACAGGGTTTCCCACTGAAGCTTTCTTT	CASSPSTGFPTEAFF
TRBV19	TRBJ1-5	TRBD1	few	TGTGCCAGCCGACAGGGGAATAGCAATCAGCCCCAGCATTTT	CASRQGNSNQPQHF
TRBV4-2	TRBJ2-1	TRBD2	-	TGTGCCAGCAGCCGTGAGCGGGAGTCTGATGAGCAGTTCTTC	CASSRERESDEQFF
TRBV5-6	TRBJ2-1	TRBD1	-	TGTGCCAGCAGCACGGGACAGGGCTACAATGAGCAGTTCTTC	CASSTGQGYNEQFF
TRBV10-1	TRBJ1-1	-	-	TGCGCCAGCAGCCCAACTGTGAACACTGAAGCTTTCTTT	CASSPTVNTEAFF
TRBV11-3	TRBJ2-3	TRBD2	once	TGTGCCAGCAGTTCCCCCTGGAGCGGGAGGGCCGCAGATACGCAGTATTTT	CASSSPWSGRAADTQYF
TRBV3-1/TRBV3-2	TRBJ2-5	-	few	TGTGCCAGCAGCCATCGAGGAGGCCCCCTCGGAGGGACCCAGTACTTC	CASSHRGGPLGGTQYF
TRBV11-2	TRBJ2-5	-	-	TGTGCCAGCAGCTTAATCGTCTGGGCACCCCAAGAGACCCAGTACTTC	CASSLIVWAPQETQYF
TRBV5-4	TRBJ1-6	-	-	TGTGCCAGCAGCTCTTCGAGGTATGCCGGGACACCCCTCCACTTT	CASSSSRYAGTPLHF
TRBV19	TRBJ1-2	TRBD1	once	TGTGCCAGTAGCCCGGACAGGGAGCTCATCCGTGGCTACACCTTC	CASSPDRELIRGYTF
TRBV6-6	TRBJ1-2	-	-	TGTGCCAGCAGTCCTTATATTGGCTACACCTTC	CASSPYIGYTF
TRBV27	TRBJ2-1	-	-	TGTGCCAGCAGCCTTAGCGGTAACTCCTACAATGAGCAGTTCTTC	CASSLSGNSYNEQFF
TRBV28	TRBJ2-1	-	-	TGTGCCAGCAGTTTTGGATTAGCGAGTGGCAATGAGCAGTTCTTC	CASSFGLASGNEQFF
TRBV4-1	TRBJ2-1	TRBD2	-	TGCGCCAGCAGCCAAGCTGAGACTAGCGGGAGATACAATGAGCAGTTCTTC	CASSQAETSGRYNEQFF
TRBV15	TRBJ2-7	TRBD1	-	TGTGCCACCAGCAGAGATCCGGGACAGGACAACGAGCAGTACTTC	CATSRDPGQDNEQYF
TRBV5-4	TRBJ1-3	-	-	TGTGCCAGCAGCCGAGGACAGCCTACTGGAAACACCATATATTTT	CASSRGQPTGNTIYF
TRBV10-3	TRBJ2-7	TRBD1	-	TGTGCCGCCAGGGACAGGGAAAAGGACGAGCAGTACTTC	CAARDREKDEQYF
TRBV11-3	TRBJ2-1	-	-	TGTGCCAGCAGCCGTTATAACAATGAGCAGTTCTTC	CASSRYNNEQFF
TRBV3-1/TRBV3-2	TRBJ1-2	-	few	TGTGCCAGCAGCCAAGCAGATTTCCATGGCTACACCTTC	CASSQADFHGYTF
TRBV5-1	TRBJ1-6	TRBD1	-	TGCGCCAGCAGGAAGGACAGGGGTGTCTCACCCCTCCACTTT	CASRKDRGVSPLHF
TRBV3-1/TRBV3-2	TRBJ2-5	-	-	TGTGCCAGCAGCCGCAGGGGAGTTCAAGAGACCCAGTACTTC	CASSRRGVQETQYF
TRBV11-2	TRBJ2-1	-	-	TGTGCCAGCAGCTTATTCGGGGGGCCCTGGGATGAGCAGTTCTTC	CASSLFGGPWDEQFF
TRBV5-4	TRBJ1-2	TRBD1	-	TGTGCCACCACGGGGGACAGGGCGCCTGTGGGCTACACCTTC	CATTGDRAPVGYTF
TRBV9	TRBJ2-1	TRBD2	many	TGTGCCAGCAGCGTAGCTGGCGGGGGGGCCGGTGAGCAGTTCTTC	CASSVAGGGAGEQFF
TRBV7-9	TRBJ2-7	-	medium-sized	TGTGCCAGCAGCTGGGGGACTGAGGGCGAGCAGTACTTC	CASSWGTEGEQYF
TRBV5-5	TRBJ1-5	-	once	TGTGCCAGCAGCTTGAGGCAGGGCGGTCAGCCCCAGCATTTT	CASSLRQGGQPQHF
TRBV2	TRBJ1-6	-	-	TGTGCCAGCAGTGAATCGGGAGGGCAGCCCCTCCACTTT	CASSESGGQPLHF
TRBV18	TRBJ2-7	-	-	TGTGCCAGCTCACCACGAGGAGTATACGAGCAGTACTTC	CASSPRGVYEQYF
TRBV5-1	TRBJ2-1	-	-	TGCGCCAGCAGCTCGAGACTAGGCTACAATGAGCAGTTCTTC	CASSSRLGYNEQFF
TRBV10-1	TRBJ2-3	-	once	TGCGCCAGCAGTGGAAACAGAGCTACAGATACGCAGTATTTT	CASSGNRATDTQYF